The present entry profiles one T cell receptor beta chain with its context. Thyroid surgery took place with no prior treatment in any patient. These data come from a study of metastatic and nonmetastatic thyroid tumors. Study-level background: For malignant and benign thyroid patients, tumor or nodule tissue and blood were the sources whose repertoires were compared.

Per the study methods: Built for papillary thyroid cancer, a distant-metastasis classifier drew on CDR3 differences across clinicopathological groups. TCRdb used MiXCR to call clones anew from the PCR reads. TCRdb, rather than the study authors, made the V and J calls. The table has tens of thousands of clones, 35% to 40% seen once; the top ten hold 25% to 35%. The receptor was derived from a female donor with papillary thyroid cancer or a benign thyroid nodule (not recorded which). Some clones in this sample may be carry-over from other donors' samples. The sequenced material came from tumor tissue.

The CDR3 protein is CASSTGGRNTEAFF. Here the CDR3 DNA reads TGTGCCAGCAGCACAGGGGGTCGGAACACTGAAGCTTTCTTT. The genes are TRBV7-2 and TRBJ1-1, with 8 bases aligning to TRBD1. V shed 5 bases and J 1 base; nucleotides not matched to a gene: 3. The CDR3 extends over 14 amino acids. From germline, CDR1 is SGHTA and CDR2 FQGNSA.